The rows below give T cell receptor beta chains drawn from one sample of a study of shared clonotypes between healthy human individuals. Clones were read by immunoSEQ multiplex PCR, and TCRdb kept only the in-frame ones, dropping some. The sample includes around 370,000 clones, roughly 96% of them seen just once. Sequencing input: memory CD8+ T cells sorted from blood. Source of these receptors: a young man in good health. Both conserved end residues are part of each CDR3. Fields, in order: V gene, J gene, clone size, CDR3 length, D gene, CDR3 DNA, CDR3 protein. A D gene is named only where the DNA matches it firmly. Size values are once, few and many counts, or a class for expanded clones, and some rows have none.

TRBV11-1	TRBJ2-7	-	14	-	TGTGCCAGCAGCTTAGTAGGCGGCTCCTACGAGCAGTACTTC	CASSLVGGSYEQYF
TRBV5-4	TRBJ2-3	-	16	-	TGTGCCAGCAGCCCCACCCCCTCCGAGAGCACAGATACGCAGTATTTT	CASSPTPSESTDTQYF
TRBV9	TRBJ1-5	-	14	-	TGTGCCAGCAGCGTAGACGGGGGCAGGCAGCCCCAGCATTTT	CASSVDGGRQPQHF
TRBV28	TRBJ2-7	once	16	-	TGTGCCAGCAGTCCCCCGTTAACAGCGAGCTCCTACGAGCAGTACTTC	CASSPPLTASSYEQYF
TRBV7-2	TRBJ2-7	-	13	TRBD1	TGTGCCAGCAGCTACGGACAGGGGGTCGAGCAGTACTTC	CASSYGQGVEQYF
TRBV23-1	TRBJ2-3	once	16	-	TGCGCCAGCAGTCGCACCTCGGACAGCTTCTCAATTACGCAGTATTTT	CASSRTSDSFSITQYF
TRBV5-3	TRBJ2-3	-	15	TRBD2	TGTGCCAGAAGCCCCCACGGGAGGTTGACAGATACGCAGTATTTT	CARSPHGRLTDTQYF
TRBV7-2	TRBJ1-5	-	13	-	TGTGCCAGCAGCCCACACACCAATCAGCCCCAGCATTTT	CASSPHTNQPQHF
TRBV14	TRBJ2-5	-	12	-	TGTGCCAGCAGCCAAGGCTGGGCGACCCAGTACTTC	CASSQGWATQYF
TRBV5-1	TRBJ1-1	-	13	-	TGCGCCAGCAGCTTGGGAGAGAACACTGAAGCTTTCTTT	CASSLGENTEAFF
TRBV6-5	TRBJ2-5	-	12	-	TGTGCCAGCAGTAGACTCCAAGAGACCCAGTACTTC	CASSRLQETQYF
TRBV7-9	TRBJ2-7	-	13	-	TGTGCCAGCAGCTGGGACCCACTCTACGAGCAGTACTTC	CASSWDPLYEQYF
TRBV14	TRBJ1-1	-	12	-	TGTGCCAGCAGTCATCACAGCACTGAAGCTTTCTTT	CASSHHSTEAFF
TRBV10-2	TRBJ1-5	-	15	TRBD1	TGCGCCAGCAAGTCCGGACAGGGCCTCAATCAGCCCCAGCATTTT	CASKSGQGLNQPQHF
TRBV19	TRBJ1-1	-	17	-	TGTGCCAGTAAGACGCGGGTCTCCGGTCTGGGGAACACTGAAGCTTTCTTT	CASKTRVSGLGNTEAFF
TRBV6-6	TRBJ2-7	-	11	-	TGTGCCAGCAGTTACGACTACGAGCAGTACTTC	CASSYDYEQYF
TRBV7-9	TRBJ2-3	-	14	-	TGTGCCAGCAGCGTACGACAGTACTCAGATACGCAGTATTTT	CASSVRQYSDTQYF
TRBV4-2	TRBJ2-7	-	12	-	TGTGCCAGCAGCCAAGGGACCTACGAGCAGTACTTC	CASSQGTYEQYF
TRBV5-1	TRBJ2-5	-	15	-	TGCGCCAGCAGCTCCGGGGACGGTTCCAAGCAGACCCAGTACTTC	CASSSGDGSKQTQYF
TRBV28	TRBJ2-7	-	13	TRBD1	TGTGCCAGCAGCGGGACAGACTCCTACGAGCAGTACTTC	CASSGTDSYEQYF
TRBV11-2	TRBJ1-6	-	18	-	TGTGCCAGCAGCTTAGACGGAGGCCCTACGTTGGGAAATTCACCCCTCCACTTT	CASSLDGGPTLGNSPLHF
TRBV5-1	TRBJ2-7	once	14	-	TGCGCCAGCAGCTTACAGGGTAACTCCTACGAGCAGTACTTC	CASSLQGNSYEQYF
TRBV19	TRBJ1-1	-	15	-	TGTGCCACCAGGACATCTACCTTTATGAACACTGAAGCTTTCTTT	CATRTSTFMNTEAFF
TRBV28	TRBJ2-7	-	16	-	TGTGCCAGCAGTCCTGTGGACGGGCTGGCAACCTACGAGCAGTACTTC	CASSPVDGLATYEQYF
TRBV29-1	TRBJ2-5	-	13	-	TGCAGCGGCCTGGCGGCCTTGGGTGAGACCCAGTACTTC	CSGLAALGETQYF
TRBV5-1	TRBJ2-3	-	16	-	TGCGCCAGCAGCTTGTCGGGCGGGCCGCGGGCAGATACGCAGTATTTT	CASSLSGGPRADTQYF
TRBV28	TRBJ2-2	-	17	TRBD2	TGTGCCAGCAGTCCGGGACTAGCGGGAGGATGGACCGGGGAGCTGTTTTTT	CASSPGLAGGWTGELFF
TRBV20-1	TRBJ2-1	-	10	TRBD2	TGCAGCTGTAGCGGGAGTGAGCAGTTCTTC	CSCSGSEQFF
TRBV30	TRBJ2-7	-	15	-	TGTGCCTGGAGTGTACATGGCGGGAACCCCTACGAGCAGTACTTC	CAWSVHGGNPYEQYF
TRBV5-1	TRBJ2-3	-	15	-	TGCGCCAGCATACTGGCGGGATCAAGCACAGATACGCAGTATTTT	CASILAGSSTDTQYF
TRBV7-3	TRBJ2-1	-	14	-	TGTGCCAGCAGCTTAACTAGCTCCTACAATGAGCAGTTCTTC	CASSLTSSYNEQFF
TRBV7-9	TRBJ1-1	-	14	TRBD1	TGTGCCAGCAGCGGGACAGGAGGGAACACTGAAGCTTTCTTT	CASSGTGGNTEAFF
TRBV30	TRBJ2-5	-	14	TRBD1	TGTGCCTGGAGTGTAACAGGGGGATTGGGGACCCAGTACTTC	CAWSVTGGLGTQYF